One and the same sample provided the 20 T cell receptor beta chains below, sequenced in a study of T cells in Graves' hyperthyroidism and ophthalmopathy. RNA transcripts served as the template for amplifying TCR beta CDR3 regions. TCR CDR3 regions were first amplified by RT-PCR with HTBI primers. TCRdb redid the calling of the multiplex PCR reads with MiXCR, one entry per CDR3 protein. The sample yields 600,000 to 650,000 distinct CDR3 sequences, around 21% seen once. Sequenced input: blood. These receptors originate from a man under 40 with Graves' ophthalmopathy.

This clonotype was counted at least ten times. V usage is TRBV28 and J usage is TRBJ2-1; 9 nucleotides line up with TRBD2. After removal of 2 bases from V and 8 bases from J, the junction contained 7 bases not matched to a gene. Germline-derived CDR1 and CDR2 are MDHEN and SYDVKM. The CDR3 loop spans 15 amino acids. In DNA form, the CDR3 reads TGTGCCAGCAGTTTAAGTTCCCTAGCGGGATATGAGCAGTTCTTC. Translation: CASSLSSLAGYEQFF. The full variable domain, with the rest looked up from reference TRBV28 and TRBJ2-1, is DVKVTQSSRYLVKRTGEKVFLECVQDMDHENMFWYRQDPGLGLRLIYFSYDVKMKEKGDIPEGYSVSREKKERFSLILESASTNQTSMYLCASSLSSLAGYEQFFGPGTRLTVL.

In its sample, this clonotype was seen many times. The chain is built from TRBV12-3 or TRBV12-4 and TRBJ1-2; D call uncertain. The CDR3 loop spans 13 amino acids. Trimming pared 7 bases from V and 8 bases from J, leaving 17 bases between. The DNA of the CDR3 is TGTGCCAGCAATCAACTGGGAGGGCACGGCTACACCTTC. Encoded protein: CASNQLGGHGYTF.

This chain connects TRBV7-9 to TRBJ2-3; D is ambiguous. Germline lookup yields CDR1 SEHNR and CDR2 FQNEAQ (reference sequence). V was trimmed by 4 bases and J by 5 bases, leaving 10 bases between them. The CDR3 covers 13 residues. The CDR3 loop reads CASSSLLEDTQYF. Here the CDR3 DNA reads TGTGCCAGCAGCTCCCTCCTGGAAGATACGCAGTATTTT.

The CDR3 is CASSLARAYNEQFF. CDR3 sequence (DNA): TGTGCCAGCAGCTTAGCTCGCGCTTACAATGAGCAGTTCTTC. The chain has TRBV7-9 and TRBJ2-1, with no clear D. Trimming pared 0 bases from V and 4 bases from J, leaving 7 bases between. The CDR3 length is 14 residues. CDR1 and CDR2 (germline): SEHNR, FQNEAQ (reference sequence).

The chain combines TRBV20-1 with TRBJ2-3; 7 bases match TRBD2. Germline CDR1 DFQATT, CDR2 SNEGSKA (reference sequence). V dropped 8 bases and J dropped 7; count of bases not matched to a gene: 15. CDR3 size: 14 residues. CDR3 residues: CSSLLGGSLNTQYF. The CDR3 DNA sequence: TGCAGTTCCCTCCTAGGCGGGAGCTTAAATACGCAGTATTTT.

The CDR3 loop is CASSLALAGDNEQFF. The CDR3 DNA follows: TGTGCCAGCAGCTTGGCACTAGCGGGGGACAATGAGCAGTTCTTC. The J gene is TRBJ2-1, the V gene TRBV5-6; 11 positions agree with TRBD2. There are 15 residues in the CDR3. Germline V lookup: CDR1 SGHDT, CDR2 YYEEEE. The trim removed 0 bases at V and 5 bases at J, leaving 1 base unmatched. Filled out from reference TRBV5-6 and TRBJ2-1, the complete variable domain reads DAGVTQSPTHLIKTRGQQVTLRCSPKSGHDTVSWYQQALGQGPQFIFQYYEEEERQRGNFPDRFSGHQFPNYSSELNVNALLLGDSALYLCASSLALAGDNEQFFGPGTRLTVL.

This clonotype occurred many times. This chain links TRBV7-3 with TRBJ1-1, with D unresolved. V was clipped by 2 bases and J by 1 base, with 17 bases between them. Per the germline V gene, CDR1 is SGHTA and CDR2 is FQGTGA. CDR3 size: 17 residues. The CDR3 DNA reads as TGTGCCAGCAGCTTAGAGGGATACTTCTTCCCGAACACTGAAGCTTTCTTT. It encodes CASSLEGYFFPNTEAFF.

Many counts were recorded for this clonotype. Sequence at one end of the junction differs from germline and may be a read error. This sequence joins TRBV2 and TRBJ1-5; a possible D gene is TRBD1 (6 bases). The germline V gene encodes CDR1 SNHLY and CDR2 FYNNEI. This CDR3 region has 15 residues. The CDR3 here is CASREGGVSNQPQHF. DNA for the CDR3: TGTGCCAGCAGAGAAGGGGGGGTGAGCAATCAGCCCCAGCATTTT.

The chain joins TRBV6-1 to TRBJ1-4; D is ambiguous. Looked up from germline, CDR1 is MNHNS and CDR2 is SASEGT. V was clipped by 6 bases and J by 3 bases, with 17 bases between them. The CDR3 contains 16 residues. The CDR3 region is CASSPGRVGANEKLFF. The CDR3 bases are TGTGCCAGCAGCCCCGGGAGGGTTGGGGCTAATGAAAAACTGTTTTTT.

This clonotype was seen repeatedly, ten times or more. V is TRBV7-2 and J is TRBJ1-6; 7 positions agree with TRBD1. V shed 7 bases and J 7 bases; nucleotides not matched to a gene: 16. CDR1 and CDR2 from the germline V gene are SGHTA and FQGNSA. CDR3 length equals 17 residues. The CDR3 spells CASKESGQRPDNSPLHF. The CDR3 bases are TGTGCCAGCAAGGAATCGGGACAGCGTCCCGACAATTCACCCCTCCACTTT. Looking up the rest from reference TRBV7-2 and TRBJ1-6 gives the full variable domain: GAGVSQSPSNKVTEKGKDVELRCDPISGHTALYWYRQSLGQGLEFLIYFQGNSAPDKSGLPSDRFSAERTGGSVSTLTIQRTQQEDSAVYLCASKESGQRPDNSPLHFGNGTRLTVT.

There are many counts of this clonotype. This sequence joins TRBV28 and TRBJ2-7; 12 nucleotides match TRBD2. CDR3 size: 16 residues. Trimming took 5 bases from V and 4 from J; bases not matched to a gene: 9. The V gene's germline CDR1 is MDHEN and CDR2 SYDVKM. The CDR3 sequence: CASSPPWTSGKYEQYF. For the CDR3, the DNA is TGTGCCAGCAGTCCTCCCTGGACTAGCGGGAAGTACGAGCAGTACTTC.

V is TRBV30 and J is TRBJ2-5; no clear D gene. CDR1 is GTSNPN and CDR2 is SVGIG in the germline V gene (reference sequence). The V end was cut by 0 bases, the J end by 0 bases, with 5 bases between. The CDR3 consists of 13 residues. For the CDR3, the DNA is TGTGCCTGGAGTGTATTGGACCAAGAGACCCAGTACTTC. Amino acid sequence: CAWSVLDQETQYF.

The chain carries TRBV20-1 and TRBJ1-6; no firm D call. There are 17 residues in the CDR3. Germline V gene data show CDR1 as DFQATT and CDR2 as SNEGSKA (reference sequence). V lost 1 base, J lost 7 bases, and 20 bases lay in between. CDR3 protein: CSARVNRAGSVNSPLHF. The CDR3 region has the DNA TGCAGTGCTAGAGTGAATCGGGCGGGGTCTGTGAATTCACCCCTCCACTTT.

A few counts support this clonotype. V usage is TRBV19 and J usage is TRBJ2-7, with D unresolved. Trimming removed 3 bases from V and 4 bases from J, with 16 bases in between. CDR3 size: 15 residues. CDR1 is LNHDA and CDR2 is SQIVND in the germline V gene (reference sequence). CDR3 DNA: TGTGCCAGTAGTATTGCCGACGGTCTCCAATACGAGCAGTACTTC. Protein sequence: CASSIADGLQYEQYF.

The chain combines TRBV29-1 with TRBJ1-5; a weak D match, TRBD1 (5 bases). There are 14 residues in the CDR3. CDR1 is SQVTM and CDR2 is ANQGSEA in the germline V gene. V was trimmed by 2 bases and J by 2 bases, leaving 10 bases between them. CDR3 nucleotide sequence: TGCAGCGTTGAATCCGGGACTGGCAATCAGCCCCAGCATTTT. It encodes CSVESGTGNQPQHF.

This clonotype was detected only a few times. J is TRBJ1-1 and V is TRBV6-1; D remains ambiguous. The V and J ends lost 8 bases and 0 bases respectively, with 10 bases between them. From germline, CDR1 is MNHNS and CDR2 SASEGT. The CDR3 spans 13 residues. The CDR3: CASGADLNTEAFF. CDR3 nucleotides: TGTGCCAGCGGCGCGGATTTGAACACTGAAGCTTTCTTT.

The chain combines TRBV29-1 with TRBJ1-2, with 10 bases fitting TRBD1. The junction had 6 bases not matched to a gene; V was cut back by 3 bases and J by 5 bases. This CDR3 contains 14 residues. Germline lookup yields CDR1 SQVTM and CDR2 ANQGSEA. The CDR3 DNA reads TGCAGCGTTGAGGCCGGGACAGGGGAATATGGCTACACCTTC. Translation gives CSVEAGTGEYGYTF.

The rearrangement links TRBV20-1 to TRBJ2-7; 8 positions match TRBD2. The CDR3 runs 15 residues. The ends lost 6 bases at V and 5 bases at J; junction bases unmatched: 15. Germline values: CDR1 DFQATT, CDR2 SNEGSKA (reference sequence). CDR3 DNA sequence: TGCAGTGCCCCGAGGGGTAGTCTAGCGGGTGACGAGCAGTACTTC. It codes for CSAPRGSLAGDEQYF.

This sequence joins TRBV11-2 and TRBJ2-2, with TRBD2 matching over 12 bases. The V gene end was trimmed by 4 bases and the J gene end by 6 bases; junction bases not matched to a gene: 9. Germline V gene lookup returns CDR1 SGHAT and CDR2 FQNNGV. This CDR3 is built from 17 residues. CDR3 sequence (DNA): TGTGCCAGCAGCTGGCGAAGGCCTAGCGGGAGGGCCGGGGAGCTGTTTTTT. Its protein is CASSWRRPSGRAGELFF.

The chain uses TRBV6-1 and TRBJ2-7, with TRBD2 matching 8 bases. CDR1 is MNHNS and CDR2 is SASEGT in the germline V gene. This CDR3 spans 19 amino acids. V lost 6 bases to trimming and J lost 6 bases; unmatched junction nucleotides: 25. For the CDR3, the DNA is TGTGCCAGCAGCATTGGTCTTCCCAGGGGCCAGCGGGAGAAGGCCGAGCAGTACTTC. Translation: CASSIGLPRGQREKAEQYF.